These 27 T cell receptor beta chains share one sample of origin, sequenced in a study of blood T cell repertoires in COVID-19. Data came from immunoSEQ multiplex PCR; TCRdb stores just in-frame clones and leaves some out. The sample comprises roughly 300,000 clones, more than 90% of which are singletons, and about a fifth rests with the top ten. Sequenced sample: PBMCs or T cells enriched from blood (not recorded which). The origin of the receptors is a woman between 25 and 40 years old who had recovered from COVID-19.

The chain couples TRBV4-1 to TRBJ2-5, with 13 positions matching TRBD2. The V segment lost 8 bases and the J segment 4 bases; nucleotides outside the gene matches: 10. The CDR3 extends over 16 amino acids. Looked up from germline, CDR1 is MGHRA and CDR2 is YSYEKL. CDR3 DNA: TGCGCCAGCGGAACCGGGACTAGCGGGGTAAGAGAGACCCAGTACTTC. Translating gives CASGTGTSGVRETQYF.

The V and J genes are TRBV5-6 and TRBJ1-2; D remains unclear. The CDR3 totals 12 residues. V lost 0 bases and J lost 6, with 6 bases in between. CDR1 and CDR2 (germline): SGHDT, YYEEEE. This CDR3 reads CASSLVQNGYTF. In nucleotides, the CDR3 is TGTGCCAGCAGCTTGGTACAGAATGGCTACACCTTC.

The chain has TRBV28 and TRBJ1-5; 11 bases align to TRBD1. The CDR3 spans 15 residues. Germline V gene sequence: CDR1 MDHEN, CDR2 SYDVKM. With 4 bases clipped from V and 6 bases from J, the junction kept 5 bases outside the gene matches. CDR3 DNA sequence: TGTGCCAGCAGTTCTGGACAGGGGGCGGCTCAGCCCCAGCATTTT. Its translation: CASSSGQGAAQPQHF.

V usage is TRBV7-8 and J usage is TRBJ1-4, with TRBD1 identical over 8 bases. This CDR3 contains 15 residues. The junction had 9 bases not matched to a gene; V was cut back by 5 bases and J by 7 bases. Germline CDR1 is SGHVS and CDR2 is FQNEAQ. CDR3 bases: TGTGCCAGCAGCCCCCGGGACAGGCGGGGTGAAAAACTGTTTTTT. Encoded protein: CASSPRDRRGEKLFF.

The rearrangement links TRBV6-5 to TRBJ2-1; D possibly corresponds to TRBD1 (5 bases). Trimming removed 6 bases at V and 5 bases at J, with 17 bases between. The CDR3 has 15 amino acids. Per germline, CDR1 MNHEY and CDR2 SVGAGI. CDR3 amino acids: CASRGRQNPNNEQFF. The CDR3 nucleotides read TGTGCCAGCAGGGGAAGACAGAACCCTAACAATGAGCAGTTCTTC.

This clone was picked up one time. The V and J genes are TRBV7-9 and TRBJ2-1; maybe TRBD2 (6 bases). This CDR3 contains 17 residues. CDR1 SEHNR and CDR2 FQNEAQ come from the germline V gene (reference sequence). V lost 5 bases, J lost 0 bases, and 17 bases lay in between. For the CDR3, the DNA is TGTGCCAGCAGCCCCGTAGCGGCCAGAAGCTCCTACAATGAGCAGTTCTTC. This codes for CASSPVAARSSYNEQFF.

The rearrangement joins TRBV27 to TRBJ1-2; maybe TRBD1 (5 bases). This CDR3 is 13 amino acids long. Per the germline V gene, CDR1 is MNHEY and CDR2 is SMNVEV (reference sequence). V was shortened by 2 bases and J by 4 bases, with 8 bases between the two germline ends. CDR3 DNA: TGTGCCAGCAGTTTAGGGGGAGGCTATGGCTACACCTTC. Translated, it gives CASSLGGGYGYTF.

CDR3 DNA: TGCGCCAGCAGCCCTCTAGCGGGGGCCTACAATGAGCAGTTCTTC. Amino acids: CASSPLAGAYNEQFF. This chain connects TRBV5-1 to TRBJ2-1, with 10 nucleotides matching TRBD2. CDR3 size: 15 residues. Germline V gene lookup returns CDR1 SGHRS and CDR2 YFSETQ. Trimming at V came to 4 bases and at J to 2 bases, leaving 3 bases not matched to a gene.

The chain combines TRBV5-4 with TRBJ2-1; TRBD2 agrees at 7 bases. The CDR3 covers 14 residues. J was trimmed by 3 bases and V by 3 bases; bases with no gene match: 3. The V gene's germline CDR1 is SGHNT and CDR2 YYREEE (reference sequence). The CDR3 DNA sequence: TGTGCCAGCAGCTCCGGGACTATCTACAATGAGCAGTTCTTC. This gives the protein CASSSGTIYNEQFF.

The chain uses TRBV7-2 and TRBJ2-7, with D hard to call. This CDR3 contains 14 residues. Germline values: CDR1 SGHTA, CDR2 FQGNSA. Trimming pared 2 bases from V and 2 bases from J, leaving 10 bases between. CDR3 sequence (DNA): TGTGCCAGCAGCTTAAACGCAGGAACCTACGAGCAGTACTTC. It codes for CASSLNAGTYEQYF.

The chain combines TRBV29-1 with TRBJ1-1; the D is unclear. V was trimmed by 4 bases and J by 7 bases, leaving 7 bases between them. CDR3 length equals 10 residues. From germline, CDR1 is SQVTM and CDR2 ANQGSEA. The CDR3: CSVVGGEAFF. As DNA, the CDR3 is TGCAGCGTTGTGGGAGGTGAAGCTTTCTTT. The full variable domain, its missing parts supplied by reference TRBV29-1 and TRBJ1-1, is SAVISQKPSRDICQRGTSLTIQCQVDSQVTMMFWYRQQPGQSLTLIATANQGSEATYESGFVIDKFPISRPNLTFSTLTVSNMSPEDSSIYLCSVVGGEAFFGQGTRLTVV.

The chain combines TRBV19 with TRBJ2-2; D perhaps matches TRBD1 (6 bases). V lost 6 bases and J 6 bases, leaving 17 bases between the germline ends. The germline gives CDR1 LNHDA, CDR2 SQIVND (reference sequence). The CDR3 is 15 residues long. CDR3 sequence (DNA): TGTGCCAGTAGGACACAGGGTAGTGTTTCCGGGGAGCTGTTTTTT. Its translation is CASRTQGSVSGELFF.

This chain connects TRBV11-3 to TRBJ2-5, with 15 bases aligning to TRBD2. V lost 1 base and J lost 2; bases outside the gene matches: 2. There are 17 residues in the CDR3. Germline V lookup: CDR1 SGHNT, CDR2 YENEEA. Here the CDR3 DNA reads TGTGCCAGCAGCTTAGTCGGGACTAGCGGGGGGCAAGAGACCCAGTACTTC. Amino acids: CASSLVGTSGGQETQYF.

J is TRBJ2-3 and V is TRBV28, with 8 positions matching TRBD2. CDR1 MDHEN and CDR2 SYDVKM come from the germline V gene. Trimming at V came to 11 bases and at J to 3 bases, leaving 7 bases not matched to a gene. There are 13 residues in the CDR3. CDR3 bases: TGTGCCGGTAGGACTAGCTTGACAGATACGCAGTATTTT. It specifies CAGRTSLTDTQYF.

DNA of the CDR3: TGTGCCAGCACGGAGTGGACAGGGAACACCGGGGAGCTGTTTTTT. This sequence encodes CASTEWTGNTGELFF. The chain uses TRBV19 and TRBJ2-2; the match to TRBD1 covers 7 bases. CDR3 length: 15 residues. CDR1 and CDR2 from the germline V gene are LNHDA and SQIVND (reference sequence). V lost 9 bases and J lost 1; bases outside the gene matches: 8. The whole variable domain, remainder taken from reference TRBV19 and TRBJ2-2, is DGGITQSPKYLFRKEGQNVTLSCEQNLNHDAMYWYRQDPGQGLRLIYYSQIVNDFQKGDIAEGYSVSREKKESFPLTVTSAQKNPTAFYLCASTEWTGNTGELFFGEGSRLTVL.

CDR3 sequence (DNA): TGTGCCAGCAGTGTCGGGACAGGGTTCGCCGAAGCTTTCTTT. Translated: CASSVGTGFAEAFF. The chain combines TRBV11-2 with TRBJ1-1, with TRBD1 matching over 9 bases. The junction had 10 bases not matched to a gene; V was cut back by 6 bases and J by 8 bases. CDR3 length equals 14 residues. The V gene's germline CDR1 is SGHAT and CDR2 FQNNGV.

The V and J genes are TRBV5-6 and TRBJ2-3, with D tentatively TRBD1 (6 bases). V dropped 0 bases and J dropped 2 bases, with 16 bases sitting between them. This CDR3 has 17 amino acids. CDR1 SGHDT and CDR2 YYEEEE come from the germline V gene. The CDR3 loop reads CASSLVGLGDNTDTQYF. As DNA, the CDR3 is TGTGCCAGCAGCTTGGTGGGCTTGGGGGACAACACAGATACGCAGTATTTT.

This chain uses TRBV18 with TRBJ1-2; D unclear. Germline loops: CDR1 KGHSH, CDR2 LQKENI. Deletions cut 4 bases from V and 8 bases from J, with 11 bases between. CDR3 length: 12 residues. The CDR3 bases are TGTGCCAGCTCACAATCTATAGAGGGCTACACCTTC. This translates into CASSQSIEGYTF.

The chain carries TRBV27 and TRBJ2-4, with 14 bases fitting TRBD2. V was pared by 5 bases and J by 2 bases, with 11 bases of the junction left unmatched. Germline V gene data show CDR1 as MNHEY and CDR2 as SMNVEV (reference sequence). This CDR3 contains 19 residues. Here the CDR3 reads CASSRLTSGRAGTKNIQYF. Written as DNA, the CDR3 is TGTGCCAGCAGTAGGTTGACTAGCGGGAGGGCCGGGACCAAAAACATTCAGTACTTC.

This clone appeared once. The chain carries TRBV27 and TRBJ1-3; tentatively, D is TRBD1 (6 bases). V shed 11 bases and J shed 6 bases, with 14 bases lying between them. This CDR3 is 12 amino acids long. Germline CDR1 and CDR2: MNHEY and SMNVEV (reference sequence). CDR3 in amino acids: CASSPGENTIYF. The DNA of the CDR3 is TGTGCCTCCTCTCCAGGGGAAAACACCATATATTTT.

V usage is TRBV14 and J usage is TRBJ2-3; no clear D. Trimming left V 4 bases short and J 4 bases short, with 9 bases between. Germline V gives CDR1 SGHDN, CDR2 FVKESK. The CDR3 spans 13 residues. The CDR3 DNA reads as TGTGCCAGCAGCCCCAGGAATGCAGATACGCAGTATTTT. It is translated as CASSPRNADTQYF.

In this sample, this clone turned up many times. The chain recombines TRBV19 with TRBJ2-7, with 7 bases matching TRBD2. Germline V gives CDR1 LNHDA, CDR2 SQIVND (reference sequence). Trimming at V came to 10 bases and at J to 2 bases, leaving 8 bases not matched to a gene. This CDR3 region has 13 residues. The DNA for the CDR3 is TGTGCCACCAAGCGGGGCGGCACCTACGAGCAGTACTTC. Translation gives CATKRGGTYEQYF.

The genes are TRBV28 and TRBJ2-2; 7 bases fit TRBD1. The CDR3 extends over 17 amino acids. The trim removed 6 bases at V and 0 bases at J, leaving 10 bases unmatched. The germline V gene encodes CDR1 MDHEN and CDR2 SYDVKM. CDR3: CASSFPAGTANTGELFF. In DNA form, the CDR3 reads TGTGCCAGCAGCTTTCCGGCCGGGACAGCGAACACCGGGGAGCTGTTTTTT.

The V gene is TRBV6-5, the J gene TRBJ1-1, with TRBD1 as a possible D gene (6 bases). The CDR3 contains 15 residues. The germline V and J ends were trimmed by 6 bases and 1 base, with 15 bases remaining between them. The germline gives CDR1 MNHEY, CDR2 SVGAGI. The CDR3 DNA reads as TGTGCCAGCAGCGCCCCCGGGACACAGAACACTGAAGCTTTCTTT. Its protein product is CASSAPGTQNTEAFF.

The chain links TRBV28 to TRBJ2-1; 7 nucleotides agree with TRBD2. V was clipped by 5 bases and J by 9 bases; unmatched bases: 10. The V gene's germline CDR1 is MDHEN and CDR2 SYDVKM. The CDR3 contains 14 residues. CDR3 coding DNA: TGTGCCAGCAGTACCTTGACTAGCACGGCTGAGCAGTTCTTC. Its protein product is CASSTLTSTAEQFF. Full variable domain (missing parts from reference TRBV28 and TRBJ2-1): DVKVTQSSRYLVKRTGEKVFLECVQDMDHENMFWYRQDPGLGLRLIYFSYDVKMKEKGDIPEGYSVSREKKERFSLILESASTNQTSMYLCASSTLTSTAEQFFGPGTRLTVL.

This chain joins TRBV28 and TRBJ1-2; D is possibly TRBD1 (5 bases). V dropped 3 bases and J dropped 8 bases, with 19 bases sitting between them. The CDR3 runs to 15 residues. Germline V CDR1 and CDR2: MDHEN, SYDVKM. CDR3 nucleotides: TGTGCCAGCAGTTTGCCTGTGACGGGGAGGGGAGGCTACACCTTC. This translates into CASSLPVTGRGGYTF.

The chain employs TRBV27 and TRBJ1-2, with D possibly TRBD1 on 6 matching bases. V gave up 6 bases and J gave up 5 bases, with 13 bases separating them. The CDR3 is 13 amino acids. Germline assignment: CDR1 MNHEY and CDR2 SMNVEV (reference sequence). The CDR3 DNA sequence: TGTGCCAGCAGACTGTCAGGGGCATATGGCTACACCTTC. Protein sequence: CASRLSGAYGYTF.